Here is one T cell receptor beta chain with its context. The sample originates from a study of cytotoxic CD8 clonotypes in ibrutinib-treated CLL. The CDR3 totals 8 residues. CDR1 is DFQATT, CDR2 SNEGSKA, per germline (reference sequence). Trimming removed 5 bases at V and 9 bases at J, with 4 bases between. TCRdb keeps only in-frame clones here, not all; method: immunoSEQ multiplex PCR. The repertoire includes about 50,000 clones, about three fifths of them detected once, and about 29% sits in the top ten. This sequence originates from a human donor with chronic lymphocytic leukemia. This sample comprised PBMCs, obtained after 24 months of ibrutinib treatment. The rearrangement links TRBV20-1 to TRBJ1-2; no clear D gene. As DNA, the CDR3 is TGCAGTGCTGCCAGCTACACCTTC. Protein: CSAASYTF.